This T cell receptor (beta chain) derives from a study of T-cell memory formation after mild COVID-19. Looking at the study overall: Most TCR clusters belonged to a single donor.

MiXCR, applied by TCRdb to the 5' RACE reads, yields one record per CDR3 protein. This sample has around 300,000 distinct CDR3 sequences; around 13% occur once, and the top ten carry roughly a fifth. Notes on the study in general: The study found balanced CD4/CD8 in clones contracting day 15 to 85 and a CD4+ lean in later expanders. A subset of responding clones appeared in pre-infection memory, suggesting cross-reactive memory joined.

A remark on this clonotype: The antigen remains unidentified.

The sample comprised PBMCs or a T cell subset sorted from them (not recorded which). This clonotype was sampled from a man aged 18 to 30 who had mild COVID-19 (a few samples of this study predate the infection). Cell type and time point are not known.

CDR3 coding DNA: TGCGCCAGCAGCTTGGAAGCGTCGAGCCCCTGGGCTTTCTTT. Its protein product is CASSLEASSPWAFF. The J gene is TRBJ1-1, the V gene TRBV5-1; D gene ambiguous. Between the trimmed V and J ends, which lost 0 bases and 11 bases, there was a span of 17 bases. CDR1 and CDR2 from the germline V gene are SGHRS and YFSETQ. The length of the CDR3 is 14 residues. The variable domain in full, with the rest retrieved from reference TRBV5-1 and TRBJ1-1, is KAGVTQTPRYLIKTRGQQVTLSCSPISGHRSVSWYQQTPGQGLQFLFEYFSETQRNKGNFPGRFSGRQFSNSRSEMNVSTLELGDSALYLCASSLEASSPWAFFGQGTRLTVV.